Below, 15 T cell receptor beta chains from the same sample are listed, as sequenced in a study of identical twins. TCRdb processed the 5' RACE reads anew with MiXCR; each CDR3 protein has one entry. The sample has under 350,000 distinct CDR3 sequences, 7.5% to 9.5% seen once. These data were also reused for a study on yellow fever vaccine responses in identical twins.

Sequencing was done on a sample of CD8+ T cells sorted from blood. The receptors stem from a woman between 18 and 29 years old in good health.

The chain couples TRBV12-3 or TRBV12-4 to TRBJ2-2; D possibly matches TRBD1 or TRBD2 (5 bases each). Trimming removed 5 bases from V and 5 bases from J, with 12 bases in between. CDR3 length: 14 residues. The CDR3 nucleotides are TGTGCCAGCAGTACCCCCTGGGGGACCGGGGAGCTGTTTTTT. This translates into CASSTPWGTGELFF.

The chain joins TRBV20-1 to TRBJ2-7, with 8 bases that match TRBD2. The CDR3 covers 14 residues. CDR1 is DFQATT and CDR2 is SNEGSKA in the germline V gene (reference sequence). The ends lost 5 bases at V and 0 bases at J; junction bases unmatched: 6. In DNA form, the CDR3 reads TGCAGTGCTTATAGCGGGACATACTCCTACGAGCAGTACTTC. Its translation: CSAYSGTYSYEQYF.

This clonotype was recorded many times. The J gene is TRBJ2-7, the V gene TRBV10-3; D gene unclear. With 7 bases removed from V and 5 bases from J, the gap between germline ends came to 15 bases. CDR1 is ENHRY and CDR2 is SYGVKD in the germline V gene. The CDR3 is 13 amino acids. The CDR3 DNA follows: TGTGCCATCACCGGATCGGGCGGCCACGAGCAGTACTTC. Its translation: CAITGSGGHEQYF.

This clonotype occurred many times. The V and J genes are TRBV4-3 and TRBJ2-7; a possible D gene is TRBD2 (6 bases). Germline lookup yields CDR1 LGHNA and CDR2 YSLEER. CDR3 length: 16 residues. The V end lost 0 bases, the J end lost 4 bases, and 16 bases lay between the germline ends. CDR3 residues: CASSQDRDFQAYEQYF. The DNA of the CDR3 is TGCGCCAGCAGCCAAGACCGGGACTTCCAAGCATACGAGCAGTACTTC.

This clonotype showed up many times. The J gene is TRBJ2-5, the V gene TRBV6-5; 7 bases agree with TRBD2. Germline V CDR1 and CDR2: MNHEY, SVGAGI. This CDR3 spans 14 amino acids. V shed 2 bases, J shed 10 bases, and the junction held 10 bases outside the gene matches. This CDR3 reads CASSYGTNGVGQYF. The DNA for the CDR3 is TGTGCCAGCAGTTACGGGACTAATGGGGTCGGCCAGTACTTC.

This clonotype was recorded many times. The gene calls are TRBV5-1 and TRBJ1-1, with D possibly being TRBD1 (6 bases). Germline-derived CDR1 and CDR2 are SGHRS and YFSETQ. The ends were cut back, 0 bases at V and 3 bases at J, with 15 bases in the middle. The CDR3 length is 16 residues. The CDR3 protein is CASSLAGTQQYTEAFF. CDR3 DNA sequence: TGCGCCAGCAGCTTGGCTGGGACACAACAATACACTGAAGCTTTCTTT.

This clonotype has a count of ten or more. J is TRBJ2-4 and V is TRBV7-9, with TRBD2 as a possible D gene (5 bases). Germline CDR1 is SEHNR and CDR2 is FQNEAQ (reference sequence). Between the trimmed V and J ends, which lost 1 base and 0 bases, there was a span of 10 bases. This CDR3 spans 16 amino acids. The CDR3 sequence: CASSLVSDLAKNIQYF. The CDR3 nucleotides are TGTGCCAGCAGCTTAGTCTCGGACTTAGCCAAAAACATTCAGTACTTC.

This clonotype was counted many times. V usage is TRBV29-1 and J usage is TRBJ1-2, with a possible D match to TRBD1 (6 bases). Looked up from germline, CDR1 is SQVTM and CDR2 is ANQGSEA. Trimming left V 4 bases short and J 2 bases short, with 11 bases between. CDR3 length: 13 amino acids. The CDR3 nucleotides are TGCAGCGTTGGTACAGGGTCCAACTATGGCTACACCTTC. Translation: CSVGTGSNYGYTF.

This clonotype was recorded many times. V gene TRBV7-8 combines with J gene TRBJ2-7; 7 bases line up with TRBD1. The ends lost 2 bases at V and 2 bases at J; junction bases unmatched: 15. The germline V gene encodes CDR1 SGHVS and CDR2 FQNEAQ. The length of the CDR3 is 18 residues. CDR3 in DNA: TGTGCCAGCAGCTTATTAAGGTCGACAGGGCTAAAGACCTACGAGCAGTACTTC. Translating gives CASSLLRSTGLKTYEQYF.

This chain uses TRBV15 with TRBJ2-1; 14 bases line up with TRBD2. Germline CDR1 LNHNV, CDR2 YYDKDF (reference sequence). The CDR3 sequence is 16 residues long. V lost 5 bases, J lost 4 bases, and 4 bases stayed unmatched. The CDR3 loop is CATSRGTSGSYNEQFF. The DNA for the CDR3 is TGTGCCACCAGCCGCGGGACTAGCGGGAGTTACAATGAGCAGTTCTTC.

Many counts were recorded for this clonotype. The rearrangement uses TRBV6-4 and TRBJ2-1; TRBD2 matches at 7 bases. V shed 2 bases, J shed 9 bases, and the junction held 4 bases outside the gene matches. CDR3 size: 13 residues. Per the germline V gene, CDR1 is MRHNA and CDR2 is SNTAGT. The CDR3 is CASSDRRESEQFF. CDR3 nucleotide sequence: TGTGCCAGCAGTGACCGGCGGGAGAGTGAGCAGTTCTTC.

This clonotype has a count of ten or more. The V gene is TRBV18, the J gene TRBJ2-1; D is undetermined. Germline CDR1 reads KGHSH; CDR2 reads LQKENI. V lost 0 bases to trimming and J lost 7 bases, with 16 bases between them. CDR3 length equals 16 residues. CDR3 loop: CASSPPIVSDSNEQFF. The CDR3 region has the DNA TGTGCCAGCTCACCACCTATTGTGTCCGATAGTAATGAGCAGTTCTTC.

This clonotype was detected many times. The rearrangement joins TRBV29-1 to TRBJ2-7; possible D gene TRBD2, 6 bases. Germline loops: CDR1 SQVTM, CDR2 ANQGSEA. The CDR3 spans 13 residues. V was cut by 4 bases and J by 1 base, with 11 bases left in between. The CDR3 region is CSVGGDLSYEQYF. The CDR3 nucleotides are TGCAGCGTTGGAGGGGACTTATCCTACGAGCAGTACTTC.

The sample holds a few counts of this clonotype. This rearrangement joins TRBV28 to TRBJ1-6, with D perhaps TRBD1 (5 bases). CDR1 and CDR2 (germline): MDHEN, SYDVKM. The CDR3 is 16 amino acids. V was cut by 5 bases and J by 5 bases, with 16 bases left in between. The CDR3: CASSPRARVNNSPLHF. The CDR3 nucleotides are TGTGCCAGCAGTCCACGGGCCAGGGTAAATAATTCACCCCTCCACTTT.

This clonotype occurred a few times. This CDR3 is CASSYGPPNYGYTF. CDR3 nucleotide sequence: TGTGCCAGCAGTTACGGTCCCCCTAACTATGGCTACACCTTC. This chain uses TRBV6-5 with TRBJ1-2; D call uncertain. Trimming removed 2 bases at V and 0 bases at J, with 7 bases between. This CDR3 has 14 residues. Germline V gives CDR1 MNHEY, CDR2 SVGAGI.